This T cell receptor (beta chain) comes out of a study of cytomegalovirus exposure and HLA in healthy donors. General study results and limits: A list of around 160 TCR beta chains associated with cytomegalovirus was given. One later analysis reportedly identified an Asian-associated ancestry cluster that showed fewer N-insertions than the roughly 640-donor mean. Links to common viral pathogens appeared, in a later analysis, for several of the most significant clusters. Presence/absence analyses took donor sequencing depth as roughly uniform.

Details on this clone: The antigen remains undetermined.

This CDR3 region has 13 residues. Germline lookup yields CDR1 SGHNT and CDR2 YYREEE (reference sequence). Trimming took 2 bases from V and 6 from J; bases not matched to a gene: 5. Both 60 Vbeta primers and 13 Jbeta primers went into the PCR. Repertoires were generated with immunoSEQ multiplex PCR, while TCRdb's copy carries only in-frame clones and drops some. The table includes over 90,000 clones, 64% detected once. V gene TRBV5-4 combines with J gene TRBJ2-7; the match to TRBD1 covers 7 bases. The sequence was collected from a man aged 55 to 70 in good health and CMV-seronegative. The sample taken for sequencing was PBMCs. CDR3 nucleotides: TGTGCCAGCAGCTTATACAGGGGTGCCGAGCAGTACTTC. This codes for CASSLYRGAEQYF. Full variable domain (missing parts from reference TRBV5-4 and TRBJ2-7): ETGVTQSPTHLIKTRGQQVTLRCSSQSGHNTVSWYQQALGQGPQFIFQYYREEENGRGNFPPRFSGLQFPNYSSELNVNALELDDSALYLCASSLYRGAEQYFGPGTRLTVT.